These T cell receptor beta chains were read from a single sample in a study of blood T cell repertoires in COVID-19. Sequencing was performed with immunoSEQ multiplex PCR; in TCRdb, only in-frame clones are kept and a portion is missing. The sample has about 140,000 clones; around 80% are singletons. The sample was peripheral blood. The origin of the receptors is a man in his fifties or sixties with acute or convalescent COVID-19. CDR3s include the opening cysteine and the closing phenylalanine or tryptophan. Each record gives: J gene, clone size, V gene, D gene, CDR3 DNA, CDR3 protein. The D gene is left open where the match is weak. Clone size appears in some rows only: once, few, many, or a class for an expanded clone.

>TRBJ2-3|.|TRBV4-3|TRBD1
TGCGCCAGCAGCCAATATGCCGGGACAGGAGATTTCGCTAGCACAGATACGCAGTATTTT
CASSQYAGTGDFASTDTQYF
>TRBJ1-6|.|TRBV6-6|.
TGTGCCACCTCGCCCGGGAGGAGGAATTCACCCCTCCACTTT
CATSPGRRNSPLHF
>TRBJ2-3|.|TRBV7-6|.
TGTGCCAGCAGCTTCAGATCCGATACGCAGTATTTT
CASSFRSDTQYF
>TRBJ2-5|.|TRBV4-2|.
TGTGCCAGCAGCCAAGATAGCGGCAGGGACGAGACCCAGTACTTC
CASSQDSGRDETQYF
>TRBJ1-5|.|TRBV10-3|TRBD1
TGTGCCATCAGTGAGGACAGGGGTAGCAATCAGCCCCAGCATTTT
CAISEDRGSNQPQHF
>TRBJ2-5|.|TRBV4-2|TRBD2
TGTGCCAGCAGCCTACGGGGGGGGGCGAAAGAGACCCAGTACTTC
CASSLRGGAKETQYF
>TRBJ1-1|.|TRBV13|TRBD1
TGTGCCAGCAGCGCCCCGGGACAGGGACACACTGAAGCTTTCTTT
CASSAPGQGHTEAFF
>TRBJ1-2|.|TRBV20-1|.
TGCAGTGCTAGAGATCTGGAGGGCTACACCTTC
CSARDLEGYTF
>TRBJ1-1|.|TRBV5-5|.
TGTGCCAGCAGCTTGGCTTCTCCCACTGAAGCTTTCTTT
CASSLASPTEAFF
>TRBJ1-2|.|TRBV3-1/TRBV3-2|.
TGTGCCAGCAGCCGCACAGGGCTCTATGGCTACACCTTC
CASSRTGLYGYTF
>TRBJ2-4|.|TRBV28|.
TGTGCCACAAACAGGGCCGCGGCCAAAAACATTCAGTACTTC
CATNRAAAKNIQYF
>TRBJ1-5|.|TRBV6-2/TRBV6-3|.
TGTGCCAGCAGTCCCGGACAGCCTAATCAGCCCCAGCATTTT
CASSPGQPNQPQHF
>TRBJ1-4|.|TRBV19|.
TGTGCCAGTAGTATAGTCTCAGGACGGCGGGATGAAAAACTGTTTTTT
CASSIVSGRRDEKLFF
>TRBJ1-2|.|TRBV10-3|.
TGTGCCATCAGTGAGTCGCGGCAGGGGTATGGCTACACCTTC
CAISESRQGYGYTF
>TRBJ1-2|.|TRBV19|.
TGTGCCAGTAGTGTACAGGCAAGCTATGGCTACACCTTC
CASSVQASYGYTF
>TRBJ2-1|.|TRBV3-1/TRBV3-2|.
TGTGCCAGCAGCCAAGATCGGGACTTCTTGAGCTCCTACAATGAGCAGTTCTTC
CASSQDRDFLSSYNEQFF
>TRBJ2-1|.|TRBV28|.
TGTGCCAGCACCCGAGACAGCCAAAGCTCCTACAATGAGCAGTTCTTC
CASTRDSQSSYNEQFF
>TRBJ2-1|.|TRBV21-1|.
TGTGCCAGACTTCTACAGGGGACACTGCAGTTCTTC
CARLLQGTLQFF
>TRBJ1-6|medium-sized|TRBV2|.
TGTGCCAGCAGTGAGGGTCGGAGTAATTCACCCCTCCACTTT
CASSEGRSNSPLHF
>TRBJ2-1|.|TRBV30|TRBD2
TGTGCCTGGATGAGCGGGAGCTCCTACAATGAGCAGTTCTTC
CAWMSGSSYNEQFF
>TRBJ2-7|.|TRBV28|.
TGTGCCAGCTTTTTTGGGCGGGCGGGCGGGGCGGCCTACGAGCAGTACTTC
CASFFGRAGGAAYEQYF
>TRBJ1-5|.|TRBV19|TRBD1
TGTGCCAGTAGGACAGGGTTTGAGGAGCCCCAGCATTTT
CASRTGFEEPQHF
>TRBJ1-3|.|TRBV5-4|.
TGTGCCAGCAGCTTGCAGGGCTCTGGAAACACCATATATTTT
CASSLQGSGNTIYF
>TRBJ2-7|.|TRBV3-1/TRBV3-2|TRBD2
TGTGCCAGCAGCCAAGTGGCAGGACTAGCGGGCCGCTACGAGCAGTACTTC
CASSQVAGLAGRYEQYF
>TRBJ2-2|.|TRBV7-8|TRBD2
TGTGCCAGCAGCTTCCCGACTAGCGGGAGGGCCGGTTACACCGGGGAGCTGTTTTTT
CASSFPTSGRAGYTGELFF
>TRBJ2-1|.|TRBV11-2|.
TGTGCCAGCAGCTTAGATCCTCAGGGCTCTGATCAGTTCTTC
CASSLDPQGSDQFF
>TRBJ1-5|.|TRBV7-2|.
TGTGCCAGCAGCTTAGCCAGGGATCAGCCCCAGCATTTT
CASSLARDQPQHF